The TCR beta chain described here comes from a study of cytomegalovirus exposure and HLA in healthy donors. V lost 0 bases to trimming and J lost 2 bases; unmatched junction nucleotides: 8. The CDR3 is made up of 18 amino acids. Looked up from germline, CDR1 is LGHNA and CDR2 is YSLEER. Use of 60 Vbeta and 13 Jbeta primers characterized the PCR. Original processing methods: About 11 million shared chains were among the 65 million to 85 million unique TCR beta chains that a later analysis counted. TCRdb's table, derived via immunoSEQ multiplex PCR, lists solely in-frame clones and lacks some. V and J calls and clone size come straight from that table; D and trimming were deduced from the DNA. The sample carries approximately 120,000 clones, around 77% recorded once. Concerning this clone itself: Its target is not known.

Study-level findings and limits: In a later analysis, V- and J-gene trimming of beta chains associated with a DCLRE1C missense variant, replicated independently. Researchers catalogued roughly 170 TCR beta chains as cytomegalovirus-associated.

The sequenced material came from PBMCs. The chain carries TRBV4-3 and TRBJ2-3; 10 bases match TRBD2. This sequence was found in a man between 35 and 55 years old in good health and CMV-seropositive. The CDR3 DNA is TGCGCCAGCAGCCAAGATTTGATAGCGGGGGGCGTCACAGATACGCAGTATTTT. This codes for CASSQDLIAGGVTDTQYF.